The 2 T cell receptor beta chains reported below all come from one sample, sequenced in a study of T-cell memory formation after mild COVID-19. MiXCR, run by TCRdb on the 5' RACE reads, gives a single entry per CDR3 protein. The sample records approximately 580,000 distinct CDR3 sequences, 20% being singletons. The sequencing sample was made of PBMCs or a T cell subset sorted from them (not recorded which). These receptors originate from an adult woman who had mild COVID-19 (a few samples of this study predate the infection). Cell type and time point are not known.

The CDR3 is CASMPGTSGRGSYNEQFF. The CDR3 DNA follows: TGTGCCAGCATGCCCGGGACTAGCGGGAGAGGCTCCTACAATGAGCAGTTCTTC. The V call is TRBV2, the J call TRBJ2-1; TRBD2 matches 14 bases. Trimming at V came to 7 bases and at J to 0 bases, leaving 8 bases not matched to a gene. The CDR3 sequence is 18 residues long. Germline CDR1 is SNHLY and CDR2 is FYNNEI.

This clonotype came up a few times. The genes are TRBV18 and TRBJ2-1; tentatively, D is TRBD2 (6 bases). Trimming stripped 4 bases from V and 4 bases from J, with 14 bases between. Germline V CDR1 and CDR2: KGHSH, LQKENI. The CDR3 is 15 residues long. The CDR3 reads CASSRERVGYNEQFF. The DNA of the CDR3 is TGTGCCAGCTCACGAGAGCGGGTTGGGTACAATGAGCAGTTCTTC.